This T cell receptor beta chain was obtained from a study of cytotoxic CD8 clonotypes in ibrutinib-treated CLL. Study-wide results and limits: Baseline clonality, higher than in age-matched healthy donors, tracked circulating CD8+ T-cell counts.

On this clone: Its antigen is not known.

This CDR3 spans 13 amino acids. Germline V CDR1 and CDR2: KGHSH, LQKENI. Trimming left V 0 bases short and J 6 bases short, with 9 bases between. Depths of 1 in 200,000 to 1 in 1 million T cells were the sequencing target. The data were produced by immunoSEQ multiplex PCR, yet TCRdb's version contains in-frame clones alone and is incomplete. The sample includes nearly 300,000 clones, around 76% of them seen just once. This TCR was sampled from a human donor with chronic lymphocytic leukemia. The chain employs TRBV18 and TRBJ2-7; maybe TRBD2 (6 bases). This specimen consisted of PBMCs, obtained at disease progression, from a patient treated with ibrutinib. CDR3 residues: CASSPPSGSEQYF. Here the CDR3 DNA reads TGTGCCAGCTCACCACCGTCCGGGAGCGAGCAGTACTTC.